One and the same sample provided the 12 T cell receptor beta chains below, sequenced in a study of radiotherapy plus CTLA-4 blockade in lung cancer. The protocol was immunoSEQ multiplex PCR, while the TCRdb copy is restricted to in-frame clones and leaves out a portion. This sample has 39,000 or so clones, with over 65% found just once. This material consisted of peripheral blood, taken from a patient treated with radiotherapy plus ipilimumab. These receptors came from a human donor with non-small cell lung cancer who had stable disease on radiotherapy plus ipilimumab.

The chain joins TRBV11-2 to TRBJ1-1; no firm D call. The V gene lost 5 bases and the J gene lost 4 bases, with 17 bases spanning the gap. The CDR3 has 15 residues. Germline CDR1 reads SGHAT; CDR2 reads FQNNGV. CDR3 in DNA: TGTGCCAGCAGCCCGACCTCGGGGAGCCCCACTGAAGCTTTCTTT. It is translated as CASSPTSGSPTEAFF.

This chain uses TRBV6-6 with TRBJ1-6; 7 bases line up with TRBD1. The CDR3 totals 14 residues. Per germline, CDR1 MNHNY and CDR2 SVGAGI (reference sequence). V shed 6 bases, J shed 10 bases, and the junction held 9 bases outside the gene matches. The CDR3, as DNA: TGTGCCAGCAGACGGGACAGTTTGGTATCACCCCTCCACTTT. Translated, it gives CASRRDSLVSPLHF.

The chain employs TRBV10-2 and TRBJ2-1; D may be TRBD2 (5 bases). Trimming removed 10 bases from V and 0 bases from J, with 16 bases in between. CDR1 WSHSY and CDR2 SAAADI come from the germline V gene. There are 15 residues in the CDR3. CDR3 protein: CATTMEGGSYNEQFF. Written as DNA, the CDR3 is TGCGCCACCACGATGGAAGGAGGCTCCTACAATGAGCAGTTCTTC.

This rearrangement joins TRBV6-4 to TRBJ1-2; D is unclear. CDR3 size: 16 residues. Germline V gene sequence: CDR1 MRHNA, CDR2 SNTAGT. V was clipped by 0 bases and J by 4 bases, with 15 bases between them. In nucleotides, the CDR3 is TGTGCCAGCAGTGACTCGACTTCCCGGACTCCCTATGGCTACACCTTC. It yields the protein CASSDSTSRTPYGYTF.

The CDR3 here is CAWSVGQAAGYTF. The DNA of the CDR3 is TGTGCCTGGAGTGTTGGACAGGCGGCTGGCTACACCTTC. V usage is TRBV30 and J usage is TRBJ1-2, with TRBD1 identical over 7 bases. The CDR3 spans 13 residues. V shed 0 bases and J 7 bases; nucleotides not matched to a gene: 5. CDR1 GTSNPN and CDR2 SVGIG come from the germline V gene (reference sequence).

This clone has just one count. This chain links TRBV14 with TRBJ2-5; a weak D match, TRBD2 (5 bases). From germline, CDR1 is SGHDN and CDR2 FVKESK. The CDR3 contains 18 residues. Trimming shortened V by 4 bases and J by 4 bases, and 25 bases separated the two germline ends. The CDR3 protein is CASSLTRTEHRDLETQYF. CDR3 in DNA: TGTGCCAGCAGCCTTACTAGGACCGAGCATCGTGATTTAGAGACCCAGTACTTC.

The chain couples TRBV5-1 to TRBJ2-5, with 10 bases aligning to TRBD1. Germline V gene data show CDR1 as SGHRS and CDR2 as YFSETQ. This CDR3 has 16 amino acids. V shed 4 bases and J 5 bases; nucleotides not matched to a gene: 11. The CDR3 spells CASSPYRDRGGETQYF. Here the CDR3 DNA reads TGCGCCAGCAGCCCGTACCGGGACAGGGGCGGGGAGACCCAGTACTTC.

The rearrangement links TRBV7-9 to TRBJ2-5, with 7 bases lining up with TRBD1. Trimming removed 5 bases from V and 5 bases from J; junction bases left unmatched: 5. In germline, CDR1 is SEHNR, CDR2 FQNEAQ (reference sequence). This CDR3 has 13 residues. The CDR3 region has the DNA TGTGCCAGCAGCGTGGACAGGTATGAGACCCAGTACTTC. This encodes CASSVDRYETQYF. Using reference TRBV7-9 and TRBJ2-5 for the parts outside the CDR3, the full variable domain is DTGVSQNPRHKITKRGQNVTFRCDPISEHNRLYWYRQTLGQGPEFLTYFQNEAQLEKSRLLSDRFSAERPKGSFSTLEIQRTEQGDSAMYLCASSVDRYETQYFGPGTRLLVL.

The chain combines TRBV6-1 with TRBJ2-3; D unresolved. CDR3 length equals 14 residues. Germline values: CDR1 MNHNS, CDR2 SASEGT. The V end was cut by 3 bases, the J end by 3 bases, with 10 bases between. The CDR3 is CASSDALWTDTQYF. CDR3 DNA: TGTGCCAGCAGTGATGCTCTCTGGACAGATACGCAGTATTTT.

The rearrangement uses TRBV7-8 and TRBJ1-5; D remains unclear. Germline CDR1 reads SGHVS; CDR2 reads FQNEAQ. This CDR3 spans 12 amino acids. V dropped 3 bases and J dropped 7 bases, with 7 bases sitting between them. CDR3 coding DNA: TGTGCCAGCAGCTTGCAATACCAGCCCCAGCATTTT. This sequence encodes CASSLQYQPQHF.

The rearrangement uses TRBV27 and TRBJ1-1; D is unclear. Germline-derived CDR1 and CDR2 are MNHEY and SMNVEV (reference sequence). This CDR3 spans 13 amino acids. V lost 4 bases to trimming and J lost 1 base, with 7 bases between them. CDR3 residues: CASSYSGNTEAFF. DNA for the CDR3: TGTGCCAGCAGTTATTCCGGGAACACTGAAGCTTTCTTT.

V and J are TRBV11-2 and TRBJ1-1, with D unclear. Trimming removed 1 base from V and 10 bases from J, with 7 bases in between. This CDR3 comprises 11 residues. Germline assignment: CDR1 SGHAT and CDR2 FQNNGV. CDR3 DNA sequence: TGTGCCAGCAGCTTAGGTGGTGGAGCTTTCTTT. It codes for CASSLGGGAFF.